Reported below is one T cell receptor (beta chain). The record originates from a study of control samples from healthy donors and cancer patients. Profiled with immunoSEQ multiplex PCR; TCRdb holds only in-frame clones, not every one. This sample yields 130,000 or so clones, of which approximately 92% are seen a single time; 4.5% to 7% belongs to the top ten. The receptor was derived from a man in his late teens or twenties in good health. The sample was blood.

The CDR3: CAIMSGARNEQYF. The CDR3, as DNA: TGTGCCATCATGTCGGGGGCTCGGAACGAGCAGTACTTC. The chain recombines TRBV10-3 with TRBJ2-7; either TRBD1 or TRBD2 may fit D (6 bases each). Germline CDR1 ENHRY, CDR2 SYGVKD. The ends were cut back, 7 bases at V and 5 bases at J, with 15 bases in the middle. This CDR3 spans 13 amino acids.